This TCR beta chain is from a study of beta chain features in type 1 diabetes. Study observations and caveats: The VDJ junctions of type 1 diabetes patients carried fewer insertions and more deletions. The influence of HLA type on TCRB rearrangement stayed undetermined. Shortening of TCRB CDR3s, moderate but significant, appeared in all four CD4+ subsets of Type 1 diabetes patients. The study found that naive, central memory and Treg TCRB repertoires appeared more similar in patients than in healthy donors.

Trimming stripped 4 bases from V and 1 base from J, with 8 bases between. The CDR3 is 15 amino acids. The germline gives CDR1 SEHNR, CDR2 FQNEAQ (reference sequence). CD4+ cells of the naive, central memory, regulatory and stem cell-like memory types were sorted via CD45RO/CCR7/CD25/CD127/CD95/CD27. This clone was recorded a few times. Its target is not known. The isolated RNA, all of it, was reverse transcribed, so expressed TCRB transcripts were what got sequenced. Only in-frame clones appear in the TCRdb table, and some are missing; sequencing was by immunoSEQ multiplex PCR. The profile shows roughly 290,000 clones, 15% of them singletons.

What was sequenced was naive CD4+ T cells from blood. This chain uses TRBV7-9 with TRBJ2-6, with D uncertain. This TCR was recovered from a man aged 18-30 years with type 1 diabetes. The CDR3 DNA sequence: TGTGCCAGCAGCTCAAATCCATCTGGGGCCAACGTCCTGACTTTC. As protein: CASSSNPSGANVLTF.